This is a list of T cell receptor beta chains from one sample in a study of blood T cell repertoires in COVID-19. This table comes from immunoSEQ multiplex PCR, and its TCRdb copy is limited to in-frame clones, with some not included. The sample records around 160,000 clones, roughly 79% being singletons. The sequenced material came from peripheral blood. The origin of the receptors is a human donor with acute or convalescent COVID-19. The donor label of this sample is uncertain. The CDR3 runs from the conserved cysteine through the conserved F or W. D genes are given only for firm matches. Size tells how often a clone was seen (once, few, many) or the class of an expanded clone, and some rows leave it out.

CDR3 DNA	CDR3 protein	D gene	V gene	J gene	clone size
TGTGCCAGCTCCCCGCCACCGGGCAATGAGCAGTTCTTC	CASSPPPGNEQFF	.	TRBV18	TRBJ2-1	.
TGTGCCAGCACAACCGGACAGGGGGCTGGTGGCTACACCTTC	CASTTGQGAGGYTF	TRBD1	TRBV27	TRBJ1-2	.
TGTGCCAGCAGCTTGGGGCTCGCAGGGGGACTCTACAATGAGCAGTTCTTC	CASSLGLAGGLYNEQFF	.	TRBV5-8	TRBJ2-1	.
TGTGCCAGCTCCACGTCCCGGGACAGGGTTCGCTACACCTTC	CASSTSRDRVRYTF	TRBD1	TRBV18	TRBJ1-2	.
TGTGCCAGCAGGAGACTCCTGCCGGGAGAGCAGTACTTC	CASRRLLPGEQYF	.	TRBV6-5	TRBJ2-7	.
TGTGCCTGGAGGTCCCAGGGGAGCTGGAATGGCTACACCTTC	CAWRSQGSWNGYTF	.	TRBV30	TRBJ1-2	.
TGTGCCAGCAGCTCGCGGGGGGACACTGAAGCTTTCTTT	CASSSRGDTEAFF	.	TRBV11-3	TRBJ1-1	.
TGCGCCAGCAGCTCTAGTAGGGGCAACATGAACACTGAAGCTTTCTTT	CASSSSRGNMNTEAFF	.	TRBV4-1	TRBJ1-1	.
TGTGCCAGCAGCGTAGTCGGAGGGGGCGGAGAGACCCAGTACTTC	CASSVVGGGGETQYF	.	TRBV9	TRBJ2-5	.
TGTGCCACCAGCAGGGGGCCCCGGGCGGAAGGCTACACCTTC	CATSRGPRAEGYTF	.	TRBV15	TRBJ1-2	.
TGTGCCAGCAGTCGCAGGGGCGAGAACACTGAAGCTTTCTTT	CASSRRGENTEAFF	.	TRBV2	TRBJ1-1	many
TGTGCCAGCAGCCAGGGGCAGGGGAACACTGAAGCTTTCTTT	CASSQGQGNTEAFF	.	TRBV2	TRBJ1-1	.
TGTGCCAGCAGTGAACGGGGACAGGGTCTCTCTGTGGATACGCAGTATTTT	CASSERGQGLSVDTQYF	TRBD1	TRBV6-1	TRBJ2-3	few
TGTGCCAGCAGCCAAGTGGATAGCGTTTACTACAATGAGCAGTTCTTC	CASSQVDSVYYNEQFF	.	TRBV14	TRBJ2-1	once
TGTGCCAGCAGCCAATCCCAGGGGGCAGGGAGTTGGACTGAAGCTTTCTTT	CASSQSQGAGSWTEAFF	TRBD1	TRBV7-9	TRBJ1-1	few
TGTGCCAGTGCGACAGGGGTTTTTGGCTACACCTTC	CASATGVFGYTF	TRBD1	TRBV19	TRBJ1-2	.
TGTGCCAGCAGTGAAAATCCGCTAGCGTCTAGCCATGAGCAGTTCTTC	CASSENPLASSHEQFF	.	TRBV6-1	TRBJ2-1	.
TGTGCCAGCAGTAAGAACAGGCAGAGCTCCTATAATTCACCCCTCCACTTT	CASSKNRQSSYNSPLHF	.	TRBV27	TRBJ1-6	.
TGTGCCAGCCGACCTGGGACAGTCGGCACAGATACGCAGTATTTT	CASRPGTVGTDTQYF	TRBD1	TRBV19	TRBJ2-3	.
TGTGCCAGCAGCGCAGACAGGGGGGCCTACAATGAGCAGTTCTTC	CASSADRGAYNEQFF	TRBD1	TRBV9	TRBJ2-1	.
TGTGCCATCGGAGGGACAGCCGATCACGAAAAACTGTTTTTT	CAIGGTADHEKLFF	TRBD1	TRBV10-3	TRBJ1-4	.
TGTGCCAGCAGTTACCCCCGGACAGGCCAAGAGACCCAGTACTTC	CASSYPRTGQETQYF	TRBD1	TRBV6-2/TRBV6-3	TRBJ2-5	.
TGCGCCAGCAGCCCCCGGGACAGCAACTATGGCTACACCTTC	CASSPRDSNYGYTF	TRBD1	TRBV4-1	TRBJ1-2	.
TGTGCCAGCAGCAAATCTAGCGGGGGGTTCACAGATACGCAGTATTTT	CASSKSSGGFTDTQYF	TRBD2	TRBV7-8	TRBJ2-3	.
TGTGCCAGCAGTTTAGGGACTGTCAACGAGCAGTACTTC	CASSLGTVNEQYF	.	TRBV12-3/TRBV12-4	TRBJ2-7	.
TGCAGTGCTACCCCCGGAGAGACCCAGTACTTC	CSATPGETQYF	.	TRBV20-1	TRBJ2-5	.